The table lists the clone carrying this TCR beta chain with many counts. Its antigen remains unidentified. It was with a sample-barcoded 5' primer and a J-beta primer mix that a second PCR of roughly 7 to 12 cycles was run. TCRdb itself ran the 5' RACE reads through MiXCR, one entry per CDR3 protein. The table lists some 760,000 distinct CDR3 sequences, about 25% of them singletons. There are 13 residues in the CDR3. Germline CDR1 SGHTA, CDR2 FQGNSA. The data belong to a study of blood T cells in healthy people across ages. Whole-study findings and limits: Estimates of diversity drawn from one million T cells were considered underestimates.

Peripheral blood was drawn, about 9.1 milliliters per donor. A further study also used this sample, focusing on T cells of mothers and their children.

The rearrangement joins TRBV7-2 to TRBJ2-5; D ambiguous. TRBJ2-7 explains the end of the DNA better; the J call may be wrong. The material sequenced was blood. This TCR derives from a boy between 5 and 17 years old in good health. CDR3 sequence: CASSLQVSYEQYF. CDR3 bases: TGTGCCAGCAGCTTGCAGGTATCCTACGAGCAGTACTTC.